The 6 T cell receptor beta chains listed next were all sequenced from one sample in a study of shared clonotypes between healthy human individuals. Sequencing used immunoSEQ multiplex PCR; TCRdb keeps in-frame clones, though not all of them. Among 2 million to 2.5 million clones listed, 85% to 95% were seen once. Sequenced sample: naive CD4+ T cells from PBMCs. Subset denoted: CD45RA+ positively selected. These receptors were collected from a man between 18 and 29 years old in good health. Some clones in this sample may be carry-over from other donors' samples.

The V call is TRBV7-6, the J call TRBJ2-1, with D tentatively TRBD2 (6 bases). The CDR3 length is 14 residues. Germline CDR1 reads SGHVS; CDR2 reads FNYEAQ. The V and J ends lost 5 bases and 4 bases respectively, with 12 bases between them. This CDR3 is CASSPGLYYNEQFF. As DNA, the CDR3 is TGTGCCAGCAGCCCGGGACTTTATTACAATGAGCAGTTCTTC. Full variable domain (remainder filled in from reference TRBV7-6 and TRBJ2-1): GAGVSQSPRYKVTKRGQDVALRCDPISGHVSLYWYRQALGQGPEFLTYFNYEAQQDKSGLPNDRFSAERPEGSISTLTIQRTEQRDSAMYRCASSPGLYYNEQFFGPGTRLTVL.

The chain combines TRBV5-4 with TRBJ2-5; D not certain. The germline V and J ends were trimmed by 4 bases and 0 bases, with 19 bases remaining between them. This CDR3 contains 17 residues. CDR1 and CDR2 from the germline V gene are SGHNT and YYREEE (reference sequence). The CDR3 here is CASSLFFGTGYQETQYF. DNA for the CDR3: TGTGCCAGCAGCCTATTCTTCGGAACTGGGTACCAAGAGACCCAGTACTTC.

This chain joins TRBV11-3 and TRBJ2-7, with a possible D match to TRBD1 (7 bases). Germline V CDR1 and CDR2: SGHNT, YENEEA. There are 13 residues in the CDR3. V was clipped by 6 bases and J by 6 bases, with 15 bases between them. The CDR3 DNA reads as TGTGCCAGCAGACAGACAGGGACTGGCGAGCAGTACTTC. Translating gives CASRQTGTGEQYF. The complete variable domain, with remaining parts taken from reference TRBV11-3 and TRBJ2-7, reads EAGVVQSPRYKIIEKKQPVAFWCNPISGHNTLYWYLQNLGQGPELLIRYENEEAVDDSQLPKDRFSAERLKGVDSTLKIQPAELGDSAVYLCASRQTGTGEQYFGPGTRLTVT.

This clone was detected once. J is TRBJ1-1 and V is TRBV19; maybe TRBD1 (6 bases). The germline V gene has CDR1 LNHDA and CDR2 SQIVND (reference sequence). This CDR3 has 14 residues. V was trimmed by 6 bases and J by 5 bases, leaving 16 bases between them. CDR3 nucleotides: TGTGCCAGTAGCCACCGAGGGGGAGGGACTGAAGCTTTCTTT. It yields the protein CASSHRGGGTEAFF.

The genes are TRBV27 and TRBJ1-3, with D possibly being TRBD1 (5 bases). Germline-derived CDR1 and CDR2 are MNHEY and SMNVEV (reference sequence). V was clipped by 10 bases and J by 3 bases, with 13 bases between them. This CDR3 is 13 amino acids long. CDR3 protein: CATRRAGGNTIYF. The CDR3 nucleotides read TGTGCCACCCGCAGGGCTGGTGGAAACACCATATATTTT.

The chain carries TRBV28 and TRBJ2-7; 7 positions match TRBD2. Germline V CDR1 and CDR2: MDHEN, SYDVKM. V lost 8 bases to trimming and J lost 2 bases; unmatched junction nucleotides: 3. The CDR3 length is 12 residues. The CDR3 sequence is CASEGRAYEQYF. The CDR3 DNA follows: TGTGCCAGCGAGGGGAGGGCCTACGAGCAGTACTTC. Full variable domain (rest looked up from reference TRBV28 and TRBJ2-7): DVKVTQSSRYLVKRTGEKVFLECVQDMDHENMFWYRQDPGLGLRLIYFSYDVKMKEKGDIPEGYSVSREKKERFSLILESASTNQTSMYLCASEGRAYEQYFGPGTRLTVT.